Below, one TCR beta chain is given with its context. This entry belongs to a study of blood T cell repertoires in COVID-19. This CDR3 is 14 amino acids long. Germline-derived CDR1 and CDR2 are MNHEY and SVGAGI. Trimming cost V 2 bases and J 7 bases; bases outside gene matches: 0. Data came from immunoSEQ multiplex PCR; TCRdb stores just in-frame clones and leaves some out. This sample has 100,000 to 150,000 clones; approximately 86% occur once, and the top ten carry roughly an eighth. The sequence was obtained from a woman aged 70 to 79 with COVID-19, enrolled during active disease. The rearrangement joins TRBV6-5 to TRBJ1-6; 9 nucleotides align to TRBD1. The sequencing input was peripheral blood. CDR3 bases: TGTGCCAGCAGTTACGGACAGGGGAATTCACCCCTCCACTTT. Amino acid sequence: CASSYGQGNSPLHF.